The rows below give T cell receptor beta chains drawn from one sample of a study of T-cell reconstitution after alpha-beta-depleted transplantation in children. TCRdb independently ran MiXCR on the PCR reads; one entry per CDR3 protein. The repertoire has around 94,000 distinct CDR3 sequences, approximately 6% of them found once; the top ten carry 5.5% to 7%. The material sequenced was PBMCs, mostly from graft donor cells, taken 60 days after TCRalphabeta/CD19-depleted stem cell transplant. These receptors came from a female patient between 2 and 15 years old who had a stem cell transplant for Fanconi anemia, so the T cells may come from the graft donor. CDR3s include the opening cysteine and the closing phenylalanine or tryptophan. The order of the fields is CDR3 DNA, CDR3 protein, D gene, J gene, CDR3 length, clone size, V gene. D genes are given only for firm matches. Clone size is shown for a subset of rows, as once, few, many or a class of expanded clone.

TGTGCCAGCAGCCCGACAGTCACAGATACGCAGTATTTT | CASSPTVTDTQYF | . | TRBJ2-3 | 13 | many | TRBV7-3
TGTGCCAGCAGCTTTAGCCGGGAGCTTCTGAAAACCGGGGAGCTGTTTTTT | CASSFSRELLKTGELFF | . | TRBJ2-2 | 17 | many | TRBV7-2
TGTGCCAGCAGCTCGTCCCCCCTGGCTAGCGGGGCTACTAGCACAGATACGCAGTATTTT | CASSSSPLASGATSTDTQYF | TRBD2 | TRBJ2-3 | 20 | few | TRBV13
TGTGCCAGCAGTCTGTACGGGGGTAACACCGGGGAGCTGTTTTTT | CASSLYGGNTGELFF | . | TRBJ2-2 | 15 | many | TRBV27
TGTGCCAGCAGTTTAAATCCAGGGGCCACTGAAGCTTTCTTT | CASSLNPGATEAFF | . | TRBJ1-1 | 14 | many | TRBV28
TGTGCCGCCTCGTGGGGCCGGAGAACCGGGGAGCTGTTTTTT | CAASWGRRTGELFF | . | TRBJ2-2 | 14 | . | TRBV6-1
TGTGCCAGCAGCCAAAGGCGACTAGCGGGGGGCCTTAATGAGCAGTTCTTC | CASSQRRLAGGLNEQFF | TRBD2 | TRBJ2-1 | 17 | . | TRBV3-1
TGTGCCAGCAGCCTTGACCGGGACAGCGCCTTTTATGGCTACACCTTC | CASSLDRDSAFYGYTF | TRBD1 | TRBJ1-2 | 16 | many | TRBV3-1
TGCGCCAGCAGTGTTGAGACGGATAGCTCCTACGAGCAGTACTTC | CASSVETDSSYEQYF | . | TRBJ2-7 | 15 | few | TRBV23-1
TGTGCCAGCAGTTCCACGCGACTAGCGGTCCAAGAGACCCAGTACTTC | CASSSTRLAVQETQYF | TRBD2 | TRBJ2-5 | 16 | many | TRBV6-2/TRBV6-3
TGTGCCAGCAGCTCAAGGAGGACTAGCGGGAGACGACCCCGTTCCGGGGAGCTGTTTTTT | CASSSRRTSGRRPRSGELFF | TRBD2 | TRBJ2-2 | 20 | . | TRBV2
TGTGCCAGCAGCGTAGGGGACAGGGAGACCTACGAGCAGTACTTC | CASSVGDRETYEQYF | TRBD1 | TRBJ2-7 | 15 | many | TRBV9
TGTGCCAGCAGCCAATTGGTTTACTCCTACAATGAGCAGTTCTTC | CASSQLVYSYNEQFF | . | TRBJ2-1 | 15 | many | TRBV28
TGTGCCAGCAGCTCCACTAGCGGGAGGTCCTACGAGCAGTACTTC | CASSSTSGRSYEQYF | TRBD2 | TRBJ2-7 | 15 | few | TRBV7-8
TGTGCCAGCAGCTTATTATCCCACCCGGATGAGCAGTTCTTC | CASSLLSHPDEQFF | . | TRBJ2-1 | 14 | many | TRBV7-9
TGCAGTGCTAGGGAATTAGCGGGAGGTATCACAGATACGCAGTATTTT | CSARELAGGITDTQYF | TRBD2 | TRBJ2-3 | 16 | many | TRBV20-1
TGTGCCAGCAGCTTAGTTAGTAGCGGGGGCCCCTACGAGCAGTACTTC | CASSLVSSGGPYEQYF | TRBD2 | TRBJ2-7 | 16 | . | TRBV7-2
TGTGCCTGGAGTGTACTAGCGGGGGGGAACACCGGGGAGCTGTTTTTT | CAWSVLAGGNTGELFF | TRBD2 | TRBJ2-2 | 16 | many | TRBV30
TGTGCCAGCAGCGTAACGCCAGGGGGCGGCGGAGGCTACACCTTC | CASSVTPGGGGGYTF | TRBD1 | TRBJ1-2 | 15 | . | TRBV7-3
TGTGCCAGCAGTTTTTGGACAGGGAATATGAACACTGAAGCTTTCTTT | CASSFWTGNMNTEAFF | TRBD1 | TRBJ1-1 | 16 | . | TRBV28
TGTGCCAGCGGGGGGCTGGGCGAGACCCAGTACTTC | CASGGLGETQYF | . | TRBJ2-5 | 12 | many | TRBV2
TGTGCCAGCAGTTTCGCTGGCTTCGATACGCAGTATTTT | CASSFAGFDTQYF | . | TRBJ2-3 | 13 | many | TRBV27
TGCGCCAGCAGCTTGGAAGGTTCCGGGGAGCTGTTTTTT | CASSLEGSGELFF | . | TRBJ2-2 | 13 | many | TRBV5-1
TGTGCCAGCAGCCAAACTAGACAAGAGACCCAGTACTTC | CASSQTRQETQYF | . | TRBJ2-5 | 13 | many | TRBV7-3
TGTGCCAGCAGTGAAGCGGGCCGGACTCGAGGTGGCTACACCTTC | CASSEAGRTRGGYTF | . | TRBJ1-2 | 15 | . | TRBV6-1
TGTGCCAGCAGTTTTGCGGGACAGCCCTCCTACGAGCAGTACTTC | CASSFAGQPSYEQYF | . | TRBJ2-7 | 15 | many | TRBV28
TGTGCCAGCAGCTTAGCTTGGACTAGCGACCACACAGATACGCAGTATTTT | CASSLAWTSDHTDTQYF | TRBD2 | TRBJ2-3 | 17 | many | TRBV7-2
TGTGCCAGCAGCAAAGGAGCACCTACCTACCCCAATCCTTACGAGCAGTACTTC | CASSKGAPTYPNPYEQYF | . | TRBJ2-7 | 18 | many | TRBV21-1
TGTGCCAGCCGTCTGGGGACAGGGAACACCGGGGAGCTGTTTTTT | CASRLGTGNTGELFF | . | TRBJ2-2 | 15 | . | TRBV21-1
TGTGCCAGCAGCCAAGGACTAGCGGCCACAGATACGCAGTATTTT | CASSQGLAATDTQYF | TRBD2 | TRBJ2-3 | 15 | many | TRBV4-2
TGTGCCAGCAGCCAAGAAAGAGACGGGAGCTCCTACGAGCAGTACTTC | CASSQERDGSSYEQYF | . | TRBJ2-7 | 16 | many | TRBV3-1
TGTGCCAGCAGCAAACTAGCCACAGATACGCAGTATTTT | CASSKLATDTQYF | . | TRBJ2-3 | 13 | many | TRBV21-1
TGTGCCAGCAGCATTACCCCGTCCAGCGGGGTCTACGAGCAGTACTTC | CASSITPSSGVYEQYF | TRBD2 | TRBJ2-7 | 16 | many | TRBV7-9
TGTGCCAGCAGCTTAGTAGCTGCAGATACGCAGTATTTT | CASSLVAADTQYF | . | TRBJ2-3 | 13 | many | TRBV7-9
TGTGCCAGCAGTTTATCAATTAGCGGATACACAGATACGCAGTATTTT | CASSLSISGYTDTQYF | . | TRBJ2-3 | 16 | many | TRBV12-3/TRBV12-4
TGCGCCAGCAGCGGAAGCGGGAGCTCCTACGAGCAGTACTTC | CASSGSGSSYEQYF | TRBD2 | TRBJ2-7 | 14 | many | TRBV5-1
TGTGCCAGCAGCTTAGAGGCCAGGGCGAGAACCGGGGAGCTGTTTTTT | CASSLEARARTGELFF | . | TRBJ2-2 | 16 | many | TRBV11-2
TGTGCCAGCGGGGACTCTTATAGCAATCAGCCCCAGCATTTT | CASGDSYSNQPQHF | . | TRBJ1-5 | 14 | many | TRBV6-5
TGTGCCAGCAGCCAAAGGGGGAGGGGCTACACCTTC | CASSQRGRGYTF | . | TRBJ1-2 | 12 | . | TRBV3-1
TGTGCCTGCAGTTCCCGGACCCATCCCGCCCAAGAGACCCAGTACTTC | CACSSRTHPAQETQYF | . | TRBJ2-5 | 16 | . | TRBV28
TGCGCCAGCAGCCAAGTTGTTCTCCCGGGACTCCCCTACGAGCAGTACTTC | CASSQVVLPGLPYEQYF | . | TRBJ2-7 | 17 | few | TRBV4-1
TGTGCCAGCAGTCCCTCAGGGACAGGGTATACCGGGGAGCTGTTTTTT | CASSPSGTGYTGELFF | TRBD1 | TRBJ2-2 | 16 | many | TRBV28
TGTGCCATCAGTGAGTTGCTCAGTGGGACAGAATTAACTAGCACAGATACGCAGTATTTT | CAISELLSGTELTSTDTQYF | TRBD1 | TRBJ2-3 | 20 | . | TRBV10-3
TGCAGTGCTAGAGGTGACTCAGACCGGGCCCAGTTCTTC | CSARGDSDRAQFF | . | TRBJ2-1 | 13 | many | TRBV20-1
TGTGCCAGCAAACACAGGGGGCCCTCCTACGAGCAGTACTTC | CASKHRGPSYEQYF | TRBD1 | TRBJ2-7 | 14 | many | TRBV28
TGTGCCAGCAGCACGAGGGATCCAGGGGGCTGGGGAGGCTACACCTTC | CASSTRDPGGWGGYTF | TRBD1 | TRBJ1-2 | 16 | few | TRBV5-5
TGTGCCATCAGTGGGACAGGCCCCTCTGGGGCCAACGTCCTGACTTTC | CAISGTGPSGANVLTF | TRBD1 | TRBJ2-6 | 16 | few | TRBV10-3
TGTGCCAGCAGTTTAAGGGCAGGGTATCAGCCCCAGCATTTT | CASSLRAGYQPQHF | . | TRBJ1-5 | 14 | many | TRBV12-3/TRBV12-4
TGTGCCAGCAGCCCGATTACTAGCGGCGGTACAGATACGCAGTATTTT | CASSPITSGGTDTQYF | TRBD2 | TRBJ2-3 | 16 | many | TRBV4-2
TGTGCCAGCAGTTTAGTAGGAAGGAGTTTCTATAATCAGCCCCAGCATTTT | CASSLVGRSFYNQPQHF | . | TRBJ1-5 | 17 | many | TRBV12-3/TRBV12-4
TGTGCCAGCAGTGAAGCGCGCTATGGCTACACCTTC | CASSEARYGYTF | . | TRBJ1-2 | 12 | few | TRBV6-1
TGTGCCAGCAGCTTACTCCGGAACACTGAAGCTTTCTTT | CASSLLRNTEAFF | . | TRBJ1-1 | 13 | few | TRBV7-3
TGTGCCAGCAGCGATCCGGAAGTGGTAGATACGCAGTATTTT | CASSDPEVVDTQYF | . | TRBJ2-3 | 14 | many | TRBV7-9
TGTGCCAGCACAACTAGCGGATACGAGCAGTACTTC | CASTTSGYEQYF | TRBD2 | TRBJ2-7 | 12 | many | TRBV28
TGCAGCGTTGCGGGACTAGCGGGAGGGCCGAGCACAGATACGCAGTATTTT | CSVAGLAGGPSTDTQYF | TRBD2 | TRBJ2-3 | 17 | once | TRBV29-1
TGCGCCAGCAGCTTGGCCCCAAGCGGGAGTTACAATGAGCAGTTCTTC | CASSLAPSGSYNEQFF | TRBD2 | TRBJ2-1 | 16 | many | TRBV5-1
TGTGCCAGCAGCTTAGCGGGGGGGCGAGGAGATACGCAGTATTTT | CASSLAGGRGDTQYF | . | TRBJ2-3 | 15 | many | TRBV7-2
TGTGCCAGCAAACTCACGGGACCCTCTGGAAACACCATATATTTT | CASKLTGPSGNTIYF | . | TRBJ1-3 | 15 | many | TRBV12-3/TRBV12-4
TGTGCCAGCAGCCAAGATCCCGGGGGTTCACCCCTCCACTTT | CASSQDPGGSPLHF | . | TRBJ1-6 | 14 | . | TRBV3-1